This T cell receptor beta chain was sequenced for a study of OX40 agonist ivuxolimab in advanced cancers. Data came from immunoSEQ multiplex PCR; TCRdb stores just in-frame clones and leaves some out. The repertoire consists of around 72,000 clones, with around 85% occurring once and the leading ten covering 5%. J lost 6 bases, V lost 0 bases, and 7 bases had no gene match. This CDR3 is built from 16 residues. Germline V lookup: CDR1 SGHVS, CDR2 FNYEAQ. Specimen: CD4+ or CD8+ T cells sorted from blood, collected in a trial of the OX40 agonist ivuxolimab. This receptor was taken from an adult with an advanced solid tumor such as melanoma, head and neck, liver or kidney cancer. The chain uses TRBV7-6 and TRBJ2-3; 9 bases match TRBD2. The CDR3 sequence is CASSLADISGSDTQYF. For the CDR3, the DNA is TGTGCCAGCAGCTTAGCGGATATTAGCGGGAGTGATACGCAGTATTTT.